This T cell receptor beta chain was profiled in a study of shared clonotypes between healthy human individuals. Sequencing was performed with immunoSEQ multiplex PCR; in TCRdb, only in-frame clones are kept and a portion is missing. The table has roughly 2 million clones, around 95% seen once. Germline CDR1 reads SGHTA; CDR2 reads FQGNSA. V was pared by 3 bases and J by 1 base, with 13 bases between. The CDR3 is 16 amino acids. The rearrangement links TRBV7-2 to TRBJ2-1, with D perhaps TRBD2 (6 bases). This receptor was taken from a man in his late teens or twenties in good health. The specimen sequenced was naive CD4+ T cells sorted from blood. Subset given: CD45RA+ positively selected. This CDR3 is CASSFAGTSSYNEQFF. Written as DNA, the CDR3 is TGTGCCAGCAGCTTTGCCGGGACTTCTTCCTACAATGAGCAGTTCTTC.